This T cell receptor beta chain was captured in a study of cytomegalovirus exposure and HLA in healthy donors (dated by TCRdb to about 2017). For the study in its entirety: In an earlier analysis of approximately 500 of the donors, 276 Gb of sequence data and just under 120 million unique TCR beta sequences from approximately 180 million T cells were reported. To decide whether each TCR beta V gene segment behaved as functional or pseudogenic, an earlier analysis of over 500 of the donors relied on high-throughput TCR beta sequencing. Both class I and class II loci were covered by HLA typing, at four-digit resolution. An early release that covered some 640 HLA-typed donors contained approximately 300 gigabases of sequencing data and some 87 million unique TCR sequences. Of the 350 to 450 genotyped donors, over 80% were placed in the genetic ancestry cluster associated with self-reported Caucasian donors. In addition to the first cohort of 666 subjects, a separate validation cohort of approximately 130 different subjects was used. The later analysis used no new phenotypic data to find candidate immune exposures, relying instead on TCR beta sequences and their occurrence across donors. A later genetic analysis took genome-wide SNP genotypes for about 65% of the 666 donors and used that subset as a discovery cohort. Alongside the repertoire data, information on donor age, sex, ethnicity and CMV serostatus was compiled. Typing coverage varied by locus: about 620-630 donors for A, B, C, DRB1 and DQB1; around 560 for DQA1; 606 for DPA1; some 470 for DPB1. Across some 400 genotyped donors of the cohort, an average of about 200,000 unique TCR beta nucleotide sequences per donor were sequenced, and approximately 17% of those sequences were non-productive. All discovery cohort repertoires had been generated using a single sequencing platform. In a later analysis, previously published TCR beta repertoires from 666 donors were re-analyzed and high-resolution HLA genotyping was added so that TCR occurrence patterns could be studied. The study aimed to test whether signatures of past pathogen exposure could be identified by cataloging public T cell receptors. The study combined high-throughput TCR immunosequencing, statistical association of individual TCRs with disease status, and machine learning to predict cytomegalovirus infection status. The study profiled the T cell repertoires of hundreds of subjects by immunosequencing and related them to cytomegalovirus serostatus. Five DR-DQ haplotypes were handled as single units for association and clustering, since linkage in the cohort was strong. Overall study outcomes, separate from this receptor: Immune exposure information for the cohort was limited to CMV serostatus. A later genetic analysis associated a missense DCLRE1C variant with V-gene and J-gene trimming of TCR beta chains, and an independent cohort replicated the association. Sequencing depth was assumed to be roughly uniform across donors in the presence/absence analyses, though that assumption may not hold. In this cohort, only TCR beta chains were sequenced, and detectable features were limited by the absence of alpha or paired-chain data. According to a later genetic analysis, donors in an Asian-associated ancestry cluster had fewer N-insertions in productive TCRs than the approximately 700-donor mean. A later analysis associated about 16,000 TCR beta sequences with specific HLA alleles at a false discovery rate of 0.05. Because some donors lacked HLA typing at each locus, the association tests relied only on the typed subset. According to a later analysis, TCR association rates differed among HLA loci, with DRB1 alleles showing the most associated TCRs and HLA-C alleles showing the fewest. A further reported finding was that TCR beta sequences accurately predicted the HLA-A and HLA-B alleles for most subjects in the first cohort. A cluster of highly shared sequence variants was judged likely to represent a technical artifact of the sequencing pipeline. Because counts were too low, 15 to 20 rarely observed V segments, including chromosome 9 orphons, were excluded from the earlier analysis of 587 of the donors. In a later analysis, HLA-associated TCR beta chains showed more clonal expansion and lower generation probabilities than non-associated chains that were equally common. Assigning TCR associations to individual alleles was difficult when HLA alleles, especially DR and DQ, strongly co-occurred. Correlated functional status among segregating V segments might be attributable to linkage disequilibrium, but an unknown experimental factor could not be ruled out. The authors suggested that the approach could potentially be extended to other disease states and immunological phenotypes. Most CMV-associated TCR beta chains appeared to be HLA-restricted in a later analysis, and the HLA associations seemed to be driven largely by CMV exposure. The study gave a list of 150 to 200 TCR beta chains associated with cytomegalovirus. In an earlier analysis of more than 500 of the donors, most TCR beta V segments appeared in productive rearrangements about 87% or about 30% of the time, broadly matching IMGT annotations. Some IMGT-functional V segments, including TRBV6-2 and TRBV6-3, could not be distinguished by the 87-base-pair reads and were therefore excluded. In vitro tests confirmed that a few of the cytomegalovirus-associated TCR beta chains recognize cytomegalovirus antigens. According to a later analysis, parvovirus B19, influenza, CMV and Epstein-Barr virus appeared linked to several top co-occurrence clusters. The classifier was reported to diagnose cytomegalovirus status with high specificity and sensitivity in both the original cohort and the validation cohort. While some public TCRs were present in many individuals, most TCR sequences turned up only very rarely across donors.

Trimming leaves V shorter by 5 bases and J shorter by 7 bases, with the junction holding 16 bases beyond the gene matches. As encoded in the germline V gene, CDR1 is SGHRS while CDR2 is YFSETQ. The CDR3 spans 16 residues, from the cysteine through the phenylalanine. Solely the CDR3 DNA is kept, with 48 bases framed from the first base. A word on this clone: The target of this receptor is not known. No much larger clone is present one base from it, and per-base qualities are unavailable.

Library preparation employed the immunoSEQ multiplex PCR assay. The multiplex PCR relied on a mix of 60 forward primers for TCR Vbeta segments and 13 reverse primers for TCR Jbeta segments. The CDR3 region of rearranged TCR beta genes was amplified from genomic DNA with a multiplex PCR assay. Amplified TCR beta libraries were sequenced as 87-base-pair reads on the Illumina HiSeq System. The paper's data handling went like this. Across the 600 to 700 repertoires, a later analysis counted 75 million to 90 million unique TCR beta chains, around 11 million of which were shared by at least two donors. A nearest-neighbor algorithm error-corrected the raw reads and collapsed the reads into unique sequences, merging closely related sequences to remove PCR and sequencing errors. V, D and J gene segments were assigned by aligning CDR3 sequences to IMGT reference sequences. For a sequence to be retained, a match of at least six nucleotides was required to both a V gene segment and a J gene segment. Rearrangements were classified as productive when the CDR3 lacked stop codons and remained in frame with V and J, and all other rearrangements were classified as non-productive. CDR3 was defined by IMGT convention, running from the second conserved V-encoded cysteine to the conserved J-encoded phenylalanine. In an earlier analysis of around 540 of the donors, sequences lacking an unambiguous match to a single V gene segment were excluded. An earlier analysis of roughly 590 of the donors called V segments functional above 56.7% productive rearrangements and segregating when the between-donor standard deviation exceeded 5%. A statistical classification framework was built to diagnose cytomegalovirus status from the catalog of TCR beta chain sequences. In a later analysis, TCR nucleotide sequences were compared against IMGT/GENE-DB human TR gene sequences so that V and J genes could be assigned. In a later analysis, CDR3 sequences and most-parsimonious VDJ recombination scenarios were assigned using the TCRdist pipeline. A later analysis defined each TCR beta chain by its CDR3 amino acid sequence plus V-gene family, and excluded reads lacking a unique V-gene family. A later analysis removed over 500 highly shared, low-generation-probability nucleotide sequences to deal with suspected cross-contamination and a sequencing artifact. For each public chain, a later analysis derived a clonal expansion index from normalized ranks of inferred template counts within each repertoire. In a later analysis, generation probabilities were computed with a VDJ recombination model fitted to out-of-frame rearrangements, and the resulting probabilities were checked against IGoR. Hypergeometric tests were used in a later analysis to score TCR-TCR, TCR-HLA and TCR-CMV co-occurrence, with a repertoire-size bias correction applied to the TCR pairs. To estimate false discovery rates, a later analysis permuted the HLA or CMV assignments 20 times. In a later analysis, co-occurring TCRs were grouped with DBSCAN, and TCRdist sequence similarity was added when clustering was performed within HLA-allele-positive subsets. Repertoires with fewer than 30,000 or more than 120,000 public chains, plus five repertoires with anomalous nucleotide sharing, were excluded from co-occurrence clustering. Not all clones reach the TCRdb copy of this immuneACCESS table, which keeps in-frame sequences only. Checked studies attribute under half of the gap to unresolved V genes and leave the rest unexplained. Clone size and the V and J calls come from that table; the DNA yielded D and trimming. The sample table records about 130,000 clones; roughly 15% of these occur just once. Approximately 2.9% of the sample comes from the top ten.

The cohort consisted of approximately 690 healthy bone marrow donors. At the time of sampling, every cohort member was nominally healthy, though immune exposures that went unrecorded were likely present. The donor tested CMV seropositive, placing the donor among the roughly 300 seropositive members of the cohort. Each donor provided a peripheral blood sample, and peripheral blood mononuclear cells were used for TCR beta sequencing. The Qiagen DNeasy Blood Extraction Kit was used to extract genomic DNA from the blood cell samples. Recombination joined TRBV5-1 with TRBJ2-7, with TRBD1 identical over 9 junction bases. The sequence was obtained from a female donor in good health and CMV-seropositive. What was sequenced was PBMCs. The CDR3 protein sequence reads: CASRQTGGGRLGEQYF. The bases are TGCGCCAGCAGACAGACAGGGGGTGGAAGGTTAGGGGAGCAGTACTTC.